This T cell receptor beta chain was profiled in a study of OX40 agonist ivuxolimab in advanced cancers. Study-wide context: Ivuxolimab, an agonist antibody against OX40 (CD134), was given to patients. Study-level findings and limits: The expanded peripheral T cells' antigen specificity was not determined. CD8+ T cells were the subset that, on average, had more expanded clones than CD4+.

Measured with immunoSEQ multiplex PCR; TCRdb has only the in-frame clones, and not every one. This repertoire shows 75,000 to 100,000 clones, 70% to 90% found once; its top ten account for 0.4% to 0.65%. A word on this clone: Its antigen is unidentified.

Trimming cost V 3 bases and J 8 bases, with 16 bases left between them. This CDR3 region has 14 residues. Germline CDR1 is ENHRY and CDR2 is SYGVKD. V gene TRBV10-3 combines with J gene TRBJ1-2; D remains unclear. The receptor was derived from an adult with an advanced solid tumor such as melanoma, head and neck, liver or kidney cancer. The material sequenced was CD4+ or CD8+ T cells sorted from blood, taken in a trial of the OX40 agonist ivuxolimab. The chain's CDR3 is CAISEGETANGYTF. CDR3 sequence (DNA): TGTGCCATCAGTGAAGGCGAAACAGCTAACGGCTACACCTTC.